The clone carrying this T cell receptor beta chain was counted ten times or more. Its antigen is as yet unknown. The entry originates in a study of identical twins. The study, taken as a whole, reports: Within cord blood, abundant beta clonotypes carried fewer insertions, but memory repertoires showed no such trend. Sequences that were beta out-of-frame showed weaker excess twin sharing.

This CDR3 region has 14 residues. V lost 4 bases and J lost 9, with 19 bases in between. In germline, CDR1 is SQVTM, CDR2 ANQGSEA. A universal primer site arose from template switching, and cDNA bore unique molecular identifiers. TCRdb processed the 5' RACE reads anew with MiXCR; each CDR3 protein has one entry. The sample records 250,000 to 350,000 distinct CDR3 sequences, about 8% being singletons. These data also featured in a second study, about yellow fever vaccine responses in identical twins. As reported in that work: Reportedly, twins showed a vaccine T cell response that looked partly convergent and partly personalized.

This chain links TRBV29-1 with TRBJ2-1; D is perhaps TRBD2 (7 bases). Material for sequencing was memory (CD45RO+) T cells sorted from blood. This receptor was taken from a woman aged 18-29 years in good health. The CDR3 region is CSVVLGGPSGEQFF. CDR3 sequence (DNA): TGCAGCGTTGTTCTGGGGGGCCCTAGCGGTGAGCAGTTCTTC.